Listed here are 31 T cell receptor beta chains from one sample, sequenced in a study of blood T cell repertoires in COVID-19. Some clones are missing from TCRdb's copy, which holds only in-frame ones; the method was immunoSEQ multiplex PCR. This table holds approximately 300,000 clones, roughly 84% found once. Sample: peripheral blood. The receptors shown here come from a man in his fifties or sixties with active or convalescent COVID-19.

This clone was observed once. The chain is built from TRBV2 and TRBJ2-5; D uncertain. The CDR3 is made up of 11 amino acids. CDR1 and CDR2 (germline): SNHLY, FYNNEI. V was pared by 5 bases and J by 3 bases, with 4 bases between. The CDR3 DNA reads as TGTGCCAGCAGTCGGGAAGAGACCCAGTACTTC. Protein sequence: CASSREETQYF.

This clone was observed once. The chain couples TRBV9 to TRBJ1-6, with 8 positions matching TRBD1. V gave up 3 bases and J gave up 13 bases; unmatched junction bases: 9. Germline V gene data show CDR1 as SGDLS and CDR2 as YYNGEE. This CDR3 region has 14 residues. The CDR3: CASSGQDRGSPLHF. CDR3 nucleotides: TGTGCCAGCAGCGGCCAAGACAGGGGATCGCCCCTCCACTTT. Complete variable domain (other parts from reference TRBV9 and TRBJ1-6): DSGVTQTPKHLITATGQRVTLRCSPRSGDLSVYWYQQSLDQGLQFLIQYYNGEERAKGNILERFSAQQFPDLHSELNLSSLELGDSALYFCASSGQDRGSPLHFGNGTRLTVT.

This clone has only a few counts. CDR3 sequence reads: CASSPGTAANSPLHF. CDR3 nucleotides: TGTGCCAGCAGCCCCGGGACAGCGGCGAATTCACCCCTCCACTTT. The chain uses TRBV13 and TRBJ1-6, with TRBD1 identical over 7 bases. This CDR3 has 15 residues. V trimming: 5 bases; J trimming: 7 bases; junction bases outside the gene matches: 8. Looked up from germline, CDR1 is PRHDT and CDR2 is FYEKMQ (reference sequence).

This rearrangement joins TRBV7-2 to TRBJ2-1, with TRBD1 as a possible D gene (6 bases). The CDR3 contains 16 residues. Trimming pared 1 base from V and 6 bases from J, leaving 16 bases between. Germline lookup yields CDR1 SGHTA and CDR2 FQGNSA. CDR3 amino acids: CASSLEGDERGNEQFF. CDR3 DNA sequence: TGTGCCAGCAGCTTAGAGGGGGACGAACGAGGCAATGAGCAGTTCTTC.

V and J are TRBV5-1 and TRBJ1-4; tentative D call: TRBD1 (6 bases). V was trimmed by 4 bases and J by 0 bases, leaving 10 bases between them. The CDR3 is 15 amino acids. CDR1 SGHRS and CDR2 YFSETQ come from the germline V gene. The CDR3 sequence: CASSRGQATNEKLFF. DNA of the CDR3: TGCGCCAGCAGCAGGGGACAAGCAACTAATGAAAAACTGTTTTTT.

The V gene is TRBV27, the J gene TRBJ2-6; D might be TRBD1 (5 bases). This CDR3 is built from 17 residues. Germline loops: CDR1 MNHEY, CDR2 SMNVEV (reference sequence). The V and J ends lost 0 bases and 0 bases respectively, with 9 bases between them. The CDR3 is CASSLSPQGSGANVLTF. The CDR3 bases are TGTGCCAGCAGTTTATCCCCGCAGGGCTCTGGGGCCAACGTCCTGACTTTC.

Note on this clone: Sequence at one end of the junction differs from germline and may be a read error. The gene calls are TRBV28 and TRBJ2-3, with unresolved D. The CDR3 runs 13 residues. Germline CDR1 is MDHEN and CDR2 is SYDVKM. The CDR3 coding sequence is TGCCAGGCCGGTGGTCCTAGCACAGATACGCAGTATTTT. Protein: CQAGGPSTDTQYF.

J is TRBJ2-1 and V is TRBV4-1, with no clear D. From germline, CDR1 is MGHRA and CDR2 YSYEKL. There are 15 residues in the CDR3. V gave up 0 bases and J gave up 8 bases, with 14 bases separating them. The CDR3 region is CASSQERSNWDEQFF. The CDR3 DNA sequence: TGCGCCAGCAGCCAAGAGAGGAGTAACTGGGATGAGCAGTTCTTC.

The chain uses TRBV5-1 and TRBJ2-7; possibly TRBD1 for D (5 bases). With 0 bases removed from V and 0 bases from J, the gap between germline ends came to 7 bases. This CDR3 comprises 14 residues. From germline, CDR1 is SGHRS and CDR2 YFSETQ. Here the CDR3 reads CASSLGDSSYEQYF. In DNA, the CDR3 is TGCGCCAGCAGCTTGGGAGACAGCTCCTACGAGCAGTACTTC.

CDR3 amino acids: CASNPGQGAKETQYF. In nucleotides, the CDR3 is TGCGCCAGCAACCCTGGACAGGGCGCAAAAGAGACCCAGTACTTC. This sequence joins TRBV10-2 and TRBJ2-5; 8 nucleotides align to TRBD1. The germline V gene has CDR1 WSHSY and CDR2 SAAADI. V gave up 7 bases and J gave up 3 bases; unmatched junction bases: 10. The CDR3 length is 15 residues.

The chain links TRBV7-2 to TRBJ1-3, with 9 bases matching TRBD1. This CDR3 contains 15 residues. Germline CDR1 and CDR2: SGHTA and FQGNSA. The J segment lost 4 bases and the V segment lost 5 bases, leaving 6 bases of the junction unmatched. CDR3 loop: CASSDPGTGGNTIYF. The DNA of the CDR3 is TGTGCCAGCAGCGACCCCGGGACAGGGGGAAACACCATATATTTT.

The gene calls are TRBV5-1 and TRBJ1-3; unclear D gene. Trimming removed 5 bases at V and 0 bases at J, with 18 bases between. The CDR3 contains 17 residues. From germline, CDR1 is SGHRS and CDR2 YFSETQ. CDR3 in DNA: TGCGCCAGCAGGCCCACCGGGTCAGCGTACTCTGGAAACACCATATATTTT. It is translated as CASRPTGSAYSGNTIYF.

This chain joins TRBV10-1 and TRBJ1-4; D is perhaps TRBD1 (5 bases). Germline values: CDR1 WNHNN, CDR2 SYGVQD (reference sequence). The CDR3 is 13 amino acids. V was trimmed by 3 bases and J by 6 bases, leaving 8 bases between them. DNA of the CDR3: TGCGCCAGCAGTGAAGGCAGGGATGAAAAACTGTTTTTT. This gives the protein CASSEGRDEKLFF.

The sample holds a few counts of this clone. This CDR3 is also generated by other DNA sequences in the sample. The gene calls are TRBV29-1 and TRBJ1-2; 7 bases agree with TRBD1. The CDR3 loop spans 12 amino acids. V was clipped by 3 bases and J by 4 bases; unmatched bases: 2. Germline V gene sequence: CDR1 SQVTM, CDR2 ANQGSEA. In DNA, the CDR3 is TGCAGCGTTGAGGGGACAGCCTATGGCTACACCTTC. Its translation is CSVEGTAYGYTF.

The genes are TRBV7-9 and TRBJ2-3, with D unclear. Deletions cut 4 bases from V and 1 base from J, with 6 bases between. CDR1 and CDR2 from the germline V gene are SEHNR and FQNEAQ (reference sequence). There are 13 residues in the CDR3. CDR3 DNA: TGTGCCAGCAGCTCCCAGGGCACAGATACGCAGTATTTT. Translation gives CASSSQGTDTQYF.

The V gene is TRBV30, the J gene TRBJ1-3, with no clear D. V was cut by 0 bases and J by 4 bases, with 13 bases left in between. The CDR3 totals 15 residues. The germline CDR1 and CDR2 sequences are GTSNPN and SVGIG (reference sequence). CDR3 residues: CAWSVRNSGGNTIYF. The DNA for the CDR3 is TGTGCCTGGAGTGTCCGCAATTCGGGGGGAAACACCATATATTTT.

The V call is TRBV2, the J call TRBJ2-5; 9 positions agree with TRBD1. The germline V gene encodes CDR1 SNHLY and CDR2 FYNNEI. The V and J ends lost 6 bases and 4 bases, in that order; junction bases with no gene match: 9. The CDR3 sequence is 15 residues long. The CDR3 DNA reads TGTGCCAGCAGCATCCTAGGACAGGGGCTAGAGACCCAGTACTTC. Its translation: CASSILGQGLETQYF.

This chain joins TRBV11-2 and TRBJ2-5; 7 nucleotides line up with TRBD1. CDR1 and CDR2 (germline): SGHAT, FQNNGV. Trimming cost V 3 bases and J 2 bases; bases outside gene matches: 6. This CDR3 region has 15 residues. The CDR3 loop reads CASSLGSDRQETQYF. The CDR3 nucleotides read TGTGCCAGCAGCTTGGGTTCGGACAGGCAAGAGACCCAGTACTTC.

The chain recombines TRBV30 with TRBJ1-1; TRBD1 might be the D (5 bases). From germline, CDR1 is GTSNPN and CDR2 SVGIG (reference sequence). The V gene lost 3 bases and the J gene lost 0 bases, with 14 bases spanning the gap. The CDR3 has 15 residues. The CDR3 sequence is CAWSSLGGVNTEAFF. The CDR3 DNA is TGTGCCTGGAGCTCTCTGGGGGGGGTGAACACTGAAGCTTTCTTT.

As to this clone: Relative to the germline gene, one junction end is altered; a read error may explain this. As DNA, the CDR3 is TGTGCCAGCAGCTTAGGGACAGGGGCCCATAATTCACCCTTCCACTTT. Translation gives CASSLGTGAHNSPFHF. The chain links TRBV7-9 to TRBJ1-6; 9 bases align to TRBD1. CDR3 length: 16 amino acids. CDR1 and CDR2 from the germline V gene are SEHNR and FQNEAQ (reference sequence).

V is TRBV20-1 and J is TRBJ2-7; D is undetermined. There are 10 residues in the CDR3. Germline V lookup: CDR1 DFQATT, CDR2 SNEGSKA (reference sequence). V was shortened by 4 bases and J by 5 bases, with 6 bases between the two germline ends. The CDR3 sequence is CSATLNEQYF. CDR3 DNA sequence: TGCAGTGCTACCCTTAACGAGCAGTACTTC.

This clone was observed many times. This rearrangement joins TRBV2 to TRBJ2-7; unclear D gene. Trimming removed 8 bases from V and 4 bases from J, with 15 bases in between. The CDR3 is 13 residues long. The germline V gene has CDR1 SNHLY and CDR2 FYNNEI. The CDR3: CASFSHRRYEQYF. The CDR3 bases are TGTGCCAGCTTCTCCCACAGAAGATACGAGCAGTACTTC.

The V call is TRBV2, the J call TRBJ1-4, with TRBD1 matching over 7 bases. The CDR3 totals 15 residues. Per the germline V gene, CDR1 is SNHLY and CDR2 is FYNNEI. J gave up 1 base and V 6 bases, and 5 bases lay outside the gene matches. The CDR3 sequence: CASRRQGGTNEKLFF. CDR3 nucleotide sequence: TGTGCCAGCAGAAGACAGGGCGGAACTAATGAAAAACTGTTTTTT.

As for this clone: Additional DNA sequences in this sample encode the identical CDR3. The chain combines TRBV2 with TRBJ2-1; D unclear. Germline values: CDR1 SNHLY, CDR2 FYNNEI. The ends were cut back, 8 bases at V and 5 bases at J, with 7 bases in the middle. CDR3 length: 11 amino acids. CDR3 region: CASSGDNEQFF. In DNA, the CDR3 is TGTGCCAGCTCTGGAGACAATGAGCAGTTCTTC.

The rearrangement joins TRBV5-1 to TRBJ1-3, with D possibly being TRBD1 (5 bases). Trimming stripped 0 bases from V and 2 bases from J, with 12 bases between. CDR3 length: 16 amino acids. Germline V gene data show CDR1 as SGHRS and CDR2 as YFSETQ. Here the CDR3 DNA reads TGCGCCAGCAGCTTGGTGGGGCAGGGTACTGGAAACACCATATATTTT. The encoded protein is CASSLVGQGTGNTIYF.

The CDR3 sequence: CASSLGPGTDEQYF. CDR3 sequence (DNA): TGTGCCAGCAGCTTGGGACCAGGCACCGACGAGCAGTACTTC. The genes are TRBV5-6 and TRBJ2-7, with unresolved D. This CDR3 is built from 14 residues. The ends were cut back, 0 bases at V and 5 bases at J, with 12 bases in the middle. Per germline, CDR1 SGHDT and CDR2 YYEEEE.

V gene TRBV18 combines with J gene TRBJ1-1; maybe TRBD1 (5 bases). The CDR3 spans 16 residues. The germline V gene encodes CDR1 KGHSH and CDR2 LQKENI. V lost 3 bases to trimming and J lost 1 base, with 15 bases between them. The CDR3 nucleotides are TGTGCCAGCTCACCTTCCCAAATGACAGCGAACACTGAAGCTTTCTTT. It yields the protein CASSPSQMTANTEAFF.

V usage is TRBV5-6 and J usage is TRBJ1-6, with 11 bases aligning to TRBD1. This CDR3 region has 16 residues. Germline lookup yields CDR1 SGHDT and CDR2 YYEEEE. V trimming: 4 bases; J trimming: 7 bases; junction bases outside the gene matches: 7. CDR3 nucleotide sequence: TGTGCCAGCAGCCTCGGACAGGGGGCTTTGAATTCACCCCTCCACTTT. As protein: CASSLGQGALNSPLHF. The whole variable domain, filled in from reference TRBV5-6 and TRBJ1-6, reads DAGVTQSPTHLIKTRGQQVTLRCSPKSGHDTVSWYQQALGQGPQFIFQYYEEEERQRGNFPDRFSGHQFPNYSSELNVNALLLGDSALYLCASSLGQGALNSPLHFGNGTRLTVT.

The chain recombines TRBV19 with TRBJ1-2; TRBD1 matches 7 bases. This CDR3 is built from 15 residues. J gave up 8 bases and V 0 bases, and 9 bases lay outside the gene matches. The germline V gene encodes CDR1 LNHDA and CDR2 SQIVND (reference sequence). This chain's CDR3 is CASSIDLPTGVGYTF. CDR3 DNA sequence: TGTGCCAGTAGTATAGATCTACCTACAGGGGTCGGCTACACCTTC.

The chain carries TRBV2 and TRBJ1-4; a weak D match, TRBD1 (5 bases). The germline V and J ends were trimmed by 3 bases and 5 bases, with 10 bases remaining between them. This CDR3 contains 14 residues. Germline CDR1 and CDR2: SNHLY and FYNNEI. CDR3 sequence reads: CASSDGALNEKLFF. Written as DNA, the CDR3 is TGTGCCAGCAGTGATGGGGCGTTAAATGAAAAACTGTTTTTT.

The chain carries TRBV10-3 and TRBJ2-5, with 7 nucleotides matching TRBD2. The CDR3 extends over 14 amino acids. V shed 2 bases, J shed 0 bases, and the junction held 0 bases outside the gene matches. Germline CDR1 and CDR2: ENHRY and SYGVKD. CDR3 region: CAISEAGDQETQYF. The CDR3 nucleotides read TGTGCCATCAGTGAGGCGGGGGACCAAGAGACCCAGTACTTC.